These T cell receptor beta chains were read from a single sample in a study of CD8+CD57+ T cells in acquired aplastic anemia. Each CDR3 protein is one row after TCRdb ran MiXCR on the reads. The data hold 400,000 to 450,000 distinct CDR3 sequences, with about two thirds observed a single time. Sample: sorted CD4+, CD8+, or CD8+CD57+ T cells (not recorded which) from PBMCs. These receptors were taken from a human donor in good health, serving as a control. The CDR3 runs from the conserved cysteine through the conserved F or W. Fields, in order: V gene, CDR3 length, clone size, D gene, J gene, CDR3 DNA, CDR3 protein. A D gene is named only where the DNA matches it firmly. Only some rows state a clone size, as once, few, many or a class for expanded clones.

TRBV5-1,14,-,-,TRBJ1-1,TGTGCCAGCAGCTTAGTTCATGGGCAGTTTGAAGCTTTCTTT,CASSLVHGQFEAFF
TRBV11-2,13,-,-,TRBJ1-2,TGTGCCAGCAGTGAAAAACGAGGCTACTACTACACCTTC,CASSEKRGYYYTF
TRBV7-2,16,-,TRBD2,TRBJ2-7,TGTGCCAGCAGCTCCGAGGGAGGGGATCAGCCCCAGCATCAGTACTTC,CASSSEGGDQPQHQYF
TRBV30,16,-,-,TRBJ1-2,TGTGCCTGGAGTACCTCCGGGACATCTCCTAACTATGGCTACACCTTC,CAWSTSGTSPNYGYTF
TRBV2,15,-,-,TRBJ1-6,TGTGCCAGCAGGCAGGACTGCACCAGTAATTCACCCCACCGCTTT,CASRQDCTSNSPHRF
TRBV20-1,11,-,-,TRBJ2-1,TGCAGTGCTAGAGTCCAAGACACTGAAGTCTTC,CSARVQDTEVF
TRBV7-9,17,many,TRBD2,TRBJ2-7,TGTGCCAGCAGCGAACCCGGGACTAGCGGGGGGGCCTACGAGCAGTACTTC,CASSEPGTSGGAYEQYF
TRBV10-3,16,-,-,TRBJ2-2,TGTGCCATCAGTCGGGACCTACCCTCGAACACCGGGGAGCTGTTTTTT,CAISRDLPSNTGELFF
TRBV4-1,15,many,-,TRBJ1-4,TGCGCCAGCAGCCAAGAGGGGGGGTTTTCGGAAAAACTGTTTTTT,CASSQEGGFSEKLFF
TRBV5-1,16,once,-,TRBJ2-5,TGTGCCAGCAGCTTATCGCTAACGCAGATCCAAGAGACCCAGTACTTC,CASSLSLTQIQETQYF
TRBV12-3/TRBV12-4,13,few,-,TRBJ2-1,TGTGCCAGCACGGAAGGTACCTACAGTGAGCAGTTCTTC,CASTEGTYSEQFF
TRBV12-3/TRBV12-4,15,-,-,TRBJ1-1,TGTGCCAGCAGTTCGCACGCGGGGTTGAACACTGAAGCTTTCTTT,CASSSHAGLNTEAFF
TRBV20-1,15,many,TRBD2,TRBJ2-1,TGCAGTGCTGACGGACTAGCGGGGGGGGTCCATGAGCAGTTCTTC,CSADGLAGGVHEQFF
TRBV20-1,11,many,-,TRBJ2-1,TGCAGTGCCAGGGCTTACAATGAGCAGTTCTTC,CSARAYNEQFF
TRBV2,15,-,-,TRBJ1-2,TGTGCCAGCAGCGATGGGGGGGGGGAAATAGAGCCCTACACCTTC,CASSDGGGEIEPYTF
TRBV11-3,18,-,TRBD1,TRBJ1-6,TGTGCCAGCAGCTACAGGGGGAGGAACACCGGGGAGAATTCACCCCTCCACTTT,CASSYRGRNTGENSPLHF
TRBV9,16,few,TRBD2,TRBJ2-1,TGTGCCAGCAGCGTAGCAAGGGCGGGGGGGATGGATGAGCAGTTCTTC,CASSVARAGGMDEQFF
TRBV6-1,15,once,-,TRBJ1-2,TGTGCCAGCAACGGCGGCTGGGGCCACACCTATGGCTACACCTTC,CASNGGWGHTYGYTF
TRBV5-4,14,-,TRBD2,TRBJ2-5,TGTGCCAGCAGCTCTAGCGGGAGTTGGGAGACCCAGTACTTC,CASSSSGSWETQYF